Sequencing of this TCR beta chain was carried out in a study of monozygotic twins with cystic fibrosis. Study results and limitations: Low clonality (median around 0.0096) suggested a mostly naive repertoire.

The method was immunoSEQ multiplex PCR; TCRdb's version includes in-frame clones alone and lacks a portion of them. This table has 30,000 to 35,000 clones, about 92% appearing once. Worth noting for this clone: Its matching antigen is unknown.

The CDR3 covers 13 residues. Per germline, CDR1 PRHDT and CDR2 FYEKMQ (reference sequence). V gave up 5 bases and J gave up 7 bases; unmatched junction bases: 3. The TCR originated in a girl aged 2-10 years with cystic fibrosis. Sequencing was done on a sample of blood. J is TRBJ1-5 and V is TRBV13; TRBD1 agrees at 9 bases. The CDR3 bases are TGTGCCAGCAGCCGGACAGGGGAACAGCCCCAGCATTTT. Translation gives CASSRTGEQPQHF.